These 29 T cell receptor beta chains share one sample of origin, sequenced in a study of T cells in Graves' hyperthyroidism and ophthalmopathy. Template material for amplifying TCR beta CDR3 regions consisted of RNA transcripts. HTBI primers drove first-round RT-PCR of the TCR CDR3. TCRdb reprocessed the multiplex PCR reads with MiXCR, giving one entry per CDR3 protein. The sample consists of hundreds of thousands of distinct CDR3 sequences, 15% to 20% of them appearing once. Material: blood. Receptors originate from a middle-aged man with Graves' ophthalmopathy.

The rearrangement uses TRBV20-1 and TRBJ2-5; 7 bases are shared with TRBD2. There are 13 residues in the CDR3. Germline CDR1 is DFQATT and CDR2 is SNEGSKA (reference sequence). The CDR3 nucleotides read TGCAGCGGGAGACGGGGGGTCCAAGAGACCCAGTACTTC. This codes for CSGRRGVQETQYF.

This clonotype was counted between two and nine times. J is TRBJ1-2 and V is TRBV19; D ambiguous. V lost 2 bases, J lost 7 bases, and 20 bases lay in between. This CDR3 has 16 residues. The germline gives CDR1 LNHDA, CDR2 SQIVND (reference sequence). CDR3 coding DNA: TGTGCCAGTAGTATACGTTCACAGTTCACGGCGAGTGGCTACACCTTC. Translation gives CASSIRSQFTASGYTF.

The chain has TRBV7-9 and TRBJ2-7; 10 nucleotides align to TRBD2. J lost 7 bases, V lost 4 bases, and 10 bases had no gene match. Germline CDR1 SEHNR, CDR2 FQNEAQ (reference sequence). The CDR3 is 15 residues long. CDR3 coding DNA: TGTGCCAGCAGCTATATAGCGGGAGGCCTTGGGGAGCAGTACTTC. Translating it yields CASSYIAGGLGEQYF.

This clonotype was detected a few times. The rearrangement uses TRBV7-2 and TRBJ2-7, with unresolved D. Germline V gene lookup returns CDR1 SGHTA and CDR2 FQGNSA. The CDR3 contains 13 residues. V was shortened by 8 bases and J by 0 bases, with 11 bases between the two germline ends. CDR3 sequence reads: CASGYSSSYEQYF. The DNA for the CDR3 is TGTGCCAGCGGCTACTCGAGCTCCTACGAGCAGTACTTC.

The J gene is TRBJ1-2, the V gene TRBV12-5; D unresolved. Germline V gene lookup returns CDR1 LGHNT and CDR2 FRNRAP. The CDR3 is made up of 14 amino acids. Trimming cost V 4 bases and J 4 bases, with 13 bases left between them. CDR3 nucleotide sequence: TGTGCTAGTGGTTCATTTGGGTCGGGCTATGGCTACACCTTC. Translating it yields CASGSFGSGYGYTF.

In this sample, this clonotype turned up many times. CDR3 in amino acids: CASSYSRAGELFF. The CDR3 nucleotides read TGTGCCAGCAGTTACTCACGCGCCGGGGAGCTGTTTTTT. The J gene is TRBJ2-2, the V gene TRBV6-2 or TRBV6-3; D call uncertain. Trimming removed 0 bases at V and 6 bases at J, with 5 bases between. Germline V gene lookup returns CDR1 MNHEY and CDR2 SVGEGT. The CDR3 contains 13 residues.

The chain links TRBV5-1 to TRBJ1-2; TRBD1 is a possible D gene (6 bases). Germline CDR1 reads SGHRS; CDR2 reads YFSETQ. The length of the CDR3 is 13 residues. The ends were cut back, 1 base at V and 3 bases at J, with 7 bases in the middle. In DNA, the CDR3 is TGCGCCAGCAGCTTGACAGGGTACTATGGCTACACCTTC. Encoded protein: CASSLTGYYGYTF.

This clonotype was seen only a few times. The CDR3 sequence: CASSGQSSGGPNEQFF. DNA of the CDR3: TGTGCCAGCAGTGGTCAGTCTAGCGGGGGACCTAATGAGCAGTTCTTC. The gene calls are TRBV2 and TRBJ2-1; TRBD2 matches at 10 bases. The CDR3 consists of 16 residues. CDR1 SNHLY and CDR2 FYNNEI come from the germline V gene. Losses at the gene ends were 4 bases for V and 7 bases for J; bases not matched to a gene: 10.

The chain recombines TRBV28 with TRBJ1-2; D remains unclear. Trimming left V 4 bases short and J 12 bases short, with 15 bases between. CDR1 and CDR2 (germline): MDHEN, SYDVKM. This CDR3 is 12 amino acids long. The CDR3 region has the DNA TGTGCCAGCAGTTCTACTTCCAACCGAGACACCTTC. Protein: CASSSTSNRDTF.

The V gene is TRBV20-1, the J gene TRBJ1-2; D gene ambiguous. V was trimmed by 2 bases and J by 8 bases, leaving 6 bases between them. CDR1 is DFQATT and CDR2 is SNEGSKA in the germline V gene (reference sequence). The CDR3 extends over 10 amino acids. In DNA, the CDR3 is TGCAGTGCTAGAAGGGAAGGCTACACCTTC. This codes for CSARREGYTF.

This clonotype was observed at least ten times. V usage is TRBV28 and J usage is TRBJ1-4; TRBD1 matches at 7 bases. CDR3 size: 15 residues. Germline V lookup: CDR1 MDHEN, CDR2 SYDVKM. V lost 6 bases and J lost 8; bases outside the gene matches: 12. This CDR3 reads CASSPRQGNEEKLFF. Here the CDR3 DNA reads TGTGCCAGCAGCCCCCGACAGGGCAATGAGGAAAAACTGTTTTTT.

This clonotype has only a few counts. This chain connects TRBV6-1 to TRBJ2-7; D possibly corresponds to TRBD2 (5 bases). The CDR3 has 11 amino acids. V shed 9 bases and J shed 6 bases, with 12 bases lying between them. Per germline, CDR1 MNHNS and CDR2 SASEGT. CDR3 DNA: TGTGCCAGTAGTATAGCGACCGAGCAGTACTTC. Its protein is CASSIATEQYF.

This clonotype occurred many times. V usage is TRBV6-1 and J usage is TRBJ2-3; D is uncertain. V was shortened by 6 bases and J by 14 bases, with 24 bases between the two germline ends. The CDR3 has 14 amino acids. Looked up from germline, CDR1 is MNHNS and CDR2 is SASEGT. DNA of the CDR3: TGTGCCAGCAGCGTACGGTACGGTCACCCCGGGTGGTATTTT. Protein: CASSVRYGHPGWYF.

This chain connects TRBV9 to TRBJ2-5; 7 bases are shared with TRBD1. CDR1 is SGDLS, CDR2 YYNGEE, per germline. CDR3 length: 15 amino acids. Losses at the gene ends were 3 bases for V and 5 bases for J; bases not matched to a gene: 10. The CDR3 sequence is CASSARQGVGETQYF. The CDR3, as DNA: TGTGCCAGCAGCGCCCGACAGGGTGTGGGGGAGACCCAGTACTTC.

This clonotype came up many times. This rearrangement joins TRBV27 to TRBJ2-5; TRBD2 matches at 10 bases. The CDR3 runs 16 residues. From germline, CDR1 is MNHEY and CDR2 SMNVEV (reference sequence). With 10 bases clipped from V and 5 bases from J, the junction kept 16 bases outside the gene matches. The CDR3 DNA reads TGTGCCACCGCCCAGTCTCGCAGCGGGAGGGGGGAGACCCAGTACTTC. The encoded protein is CATAQSRSGRGETQYF.

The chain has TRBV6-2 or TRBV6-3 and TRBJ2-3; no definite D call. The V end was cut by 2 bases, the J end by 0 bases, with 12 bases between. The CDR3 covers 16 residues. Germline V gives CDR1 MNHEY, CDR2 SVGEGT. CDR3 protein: CASSYQWAESTDTQYF. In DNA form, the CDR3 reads TGTGCCAGCAGTTACCAGTGGGCGGAGAGCACAGATACGCAGTATTTT.

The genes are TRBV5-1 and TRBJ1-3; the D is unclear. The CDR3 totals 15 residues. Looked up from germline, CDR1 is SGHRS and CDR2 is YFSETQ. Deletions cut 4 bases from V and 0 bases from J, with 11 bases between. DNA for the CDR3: TGCGCCAGCAGCCCTTTGCCGCTCTCTGGAAACACCATATATTTT. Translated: CASSPLPLSGNTIYF.

The CDR3 DNA is TGTGCCAGCAGTACGGCCTACGAGCAGTACTTC. Translated: CASSTAYEQYF. V and J are TRBV28 and TRBJ2-7; D is unresolved. Trimming shortened V by 5 bases and J by 2 bases, and 4 bases separated the two germline ends. The CDR3 loop spans 11 amino acids. CDR1 is MDHEN and CDR2 is SYDVKM in the germline V gene.

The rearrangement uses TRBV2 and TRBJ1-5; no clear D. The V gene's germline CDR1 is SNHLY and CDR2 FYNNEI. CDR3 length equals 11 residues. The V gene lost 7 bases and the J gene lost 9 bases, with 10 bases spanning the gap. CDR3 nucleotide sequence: TGTGCCAGCAACCGAGACGGGCCCCAGCATTTT. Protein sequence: CASNRDGPQHF.

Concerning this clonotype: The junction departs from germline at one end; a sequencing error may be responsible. CDR3: CGAEMAGAAYEQYF. DNA for the CDR3: TGCGGTGCTGAAATGGCGGGAGCGGCCTACGAGCAGTACTTC. The rearrangement links TRBV20-1 to TRBJ2-7; TRBD2 aligns across 7 bases. Germline lookup yields CDR1 DFQATT and CDR2 SNEGSKA (reference sequence). This CDR3 has 14 residues.

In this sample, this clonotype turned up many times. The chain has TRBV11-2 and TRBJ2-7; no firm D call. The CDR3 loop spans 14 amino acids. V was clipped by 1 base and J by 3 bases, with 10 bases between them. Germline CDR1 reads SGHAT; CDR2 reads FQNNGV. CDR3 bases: TGTGCCAGCAGCTTAGGGGTGAGTGACTACGAGCAGTACTTC. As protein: CASSLGVSDYEQYF.

The CDR3 coding sequence is TGTGCCAGCAGTGCGGGACTAGCGGGAGGCACGTACTTC. Residues: CASSAGLAGGTYF. V usage is TRBV2 and J usage is TRBJ2-7, with 15 positions matching TRBD2. Per the germline V gene, CDR1 is SNHLY and CDR2 is FYNNEI. The CDR3 sequence is 13 residues long. J gave up 12 bases and V 4 bases, and 4 bases lay outside the gene matches. Supplemented by reference TRBV2 and TRBJ2-7, the full variable domain reads EPEVTQTPSHQVTQMGQEVILRCVPISNHLYFYWYRQILGQKVEFLVSFYNNEISEKSEIFDDQFSVERPDGSNFTLKIRSTKLEDSAMYFCASSAGLAGGTYFGPGTRLTVT.

CDR3 protein: CASTPKGGGQPQHF. CDR3 DNA: TGTGCCAGTACCCCGAAGGGGGGCGGTCAGCCCCAGCATTTT. This chain uses TRBV19 with TRBJ1-5, with TRBD1 as a possible D gene (6 bases). This CDR3 region has 14 residues. CDR1 and CDR2 (germline): LNHDA, SQIVND (reference sequence). Trimming took 7 bases from V and 6 from J, leaving 16 bases between them.

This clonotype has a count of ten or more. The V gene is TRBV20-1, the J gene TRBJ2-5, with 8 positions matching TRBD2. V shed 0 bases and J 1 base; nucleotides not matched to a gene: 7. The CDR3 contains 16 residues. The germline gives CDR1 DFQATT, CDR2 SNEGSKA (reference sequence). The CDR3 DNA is TGCAGTGCTAGAGAGGGGGCGGGAGGAGTCCAAGAGACCCAGTACTTC. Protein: CSAREGAGGVQETQYF.

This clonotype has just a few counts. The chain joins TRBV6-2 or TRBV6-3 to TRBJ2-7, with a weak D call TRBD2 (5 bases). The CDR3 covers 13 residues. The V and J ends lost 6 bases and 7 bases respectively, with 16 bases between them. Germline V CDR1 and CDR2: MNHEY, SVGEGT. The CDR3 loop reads CASRSVASGEQYF. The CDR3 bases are TGTGCCAGCAGATCCGTGGCTTCGGGGGAGCAGTACTTC.

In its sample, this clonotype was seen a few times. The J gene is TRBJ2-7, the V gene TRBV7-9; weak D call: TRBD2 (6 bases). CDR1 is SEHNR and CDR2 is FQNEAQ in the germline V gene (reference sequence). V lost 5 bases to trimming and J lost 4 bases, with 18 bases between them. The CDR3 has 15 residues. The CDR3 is CASSAQVAGPYEQYF. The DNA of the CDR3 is TGTGCCAGCAGCGCCCAGGTCGCGGGGCCATACGAGCAGTACTTC.

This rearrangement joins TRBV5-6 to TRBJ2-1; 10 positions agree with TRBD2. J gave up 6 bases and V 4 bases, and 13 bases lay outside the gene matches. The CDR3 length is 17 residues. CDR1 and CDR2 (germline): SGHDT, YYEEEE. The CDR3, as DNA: TGTGCCAGCAGCCCGTGGAAGCGCCAGCGGGGGGGCAATGAGCAGTTCTTC. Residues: CASSPWKRQRGGNEQFF.

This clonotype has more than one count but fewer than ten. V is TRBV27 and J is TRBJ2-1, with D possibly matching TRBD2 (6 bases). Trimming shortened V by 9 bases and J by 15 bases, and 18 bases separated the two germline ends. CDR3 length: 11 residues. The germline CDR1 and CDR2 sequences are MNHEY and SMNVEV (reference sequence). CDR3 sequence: CASQGRGSVFF. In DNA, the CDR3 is TGTGCCAGTCAAGGCCGGGGGAGCGTGTTCTTC.

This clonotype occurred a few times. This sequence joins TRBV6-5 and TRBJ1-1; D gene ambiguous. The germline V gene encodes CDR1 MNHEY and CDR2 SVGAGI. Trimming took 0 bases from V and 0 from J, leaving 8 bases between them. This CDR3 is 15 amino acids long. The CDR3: CASSYSPDMNTEAFF. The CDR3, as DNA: TGTGCCAGCAGTTACTCGCCAGACATGAACACTGAAGCTTTCTTT.